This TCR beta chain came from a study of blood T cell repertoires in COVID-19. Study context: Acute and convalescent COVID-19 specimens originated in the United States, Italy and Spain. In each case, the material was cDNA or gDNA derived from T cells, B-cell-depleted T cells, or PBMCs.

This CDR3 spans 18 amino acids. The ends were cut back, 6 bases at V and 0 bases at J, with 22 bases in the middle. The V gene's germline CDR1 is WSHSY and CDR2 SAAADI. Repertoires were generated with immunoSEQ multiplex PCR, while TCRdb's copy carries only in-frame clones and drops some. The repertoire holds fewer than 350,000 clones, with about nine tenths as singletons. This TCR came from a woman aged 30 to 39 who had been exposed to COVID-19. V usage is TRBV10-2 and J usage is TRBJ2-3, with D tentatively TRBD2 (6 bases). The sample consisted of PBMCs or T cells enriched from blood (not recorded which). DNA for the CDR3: TGCGCCAGCAGAGGAATGAAGCGGGCCCGCCATAGCACAGATACGCAGTATTTT. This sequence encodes CASRGMKRARHSTDTQYF.